Listed below are T cell receptor beta chains from one sample, sequenced in a study of blood T cell repertoires in COVID-19. The repertoire was sequenced with immunoSEQ multiplex PCR; TCRdb's copy has only in-frame clones and lacks some. Among about 63,000 clones listed, approximately 81% were seen once. The sequenced sample consisted of PBMCs or T cells enriched from blood (not recorded which). The receptors shown here come from a woman in her 40s with acute COVID-19. Each CDR3 is given without its conserved first and last residue.

J	V	CDR3
TRBJ2-3	TRBV7-9	ASSPSGNTDTQY
TRBJ2-3	TRBV3-1/TRBV3-2	ASSQAGADTQY
TRBJ1-1	TRBV19	ASRPYQGQSGLEAF
TRBJ1-1	TRBV29-1	SVFGGTEAF
TRBJ2-5	TRBV9	ASSVGVTGGSETQY
TRBJ2-7	TRBV1	TSSQDKWEGNEQY
TRBJ1-2	TRBV19	ASRLRDRDTGYT
TRBJ2-1	TRBV27	ASSSTGPGRYNEQF
TRBJ1-2	TRBV5-1	ASSSSGGVNYGYT
TRBJ1-3	TRBV28	ASSLYRADYGNTIY
TRBJ2-7	TRBV24-1	ATSATEDYEQY
TRBJ1-2	TRBV9	ASSAPGQEYYGYT
TRBJ1-1	TRBV15	ATSTLTGATEAF
TRBJ1-4	TRBV4-1	ASSRLDTGVEKLF